Below, 21 T cell receptor beta chains from the same sample are listed, as sequenced in a study of regulatory T cells in long-lasting Graves disease (dated by TCRdb to the early 2020s). The library was produced with multiplex PCR. Sequencing took place on an Illumina HiSeq 4000. CDR3 regions were amplified by Arm-PCR with iRepertoire HTBI primers to construct TCR beta libraries. Starting from the raw public reads, TCRdb applied fastp trimming at Q25, assembled clones with MiXCR and retained in-frame beta chains. Entries are consolidated by CDR3 protein sequence, retaining the most common genes and DNA. The sample profile shows approximately 460,000 distinct CDR3 sequences; about 16% of them were found once. Of the sample, around 11% is held by the ten largest clones. The time point tag for this specimen amounts to: newly diagnosed GD, antithyroid drugs for less than 3 months. RNA was extracted from PBMCs in TRIzol for both TCR sequencing and RNA sequencing.

These data were also filed under a second study, of T cells in Graves' hyperthyroidism and ophthalmopathy.

The material was peripheral blood mononuclear cells (PBMCs), obtained at new diagnosis, from a patient treated with antithyroid drugs. Every receptor here comes from a woman in her 30s with Graves disease. Donor details come from another sample of the same person, matched by shared clones.

This clonotype appeared many times. CDR3 sequence: CASSLGMIAGNPYNEQFF. In DNA form, the CDR3 reads TGCGCCAGCAGCTTGGGGATGATAGCGGGAAACCCCTACAATGAGCAGTTCTTC. J is TRBJ2-1 and V is TRBV5-1, with TRBD2 identical over 8 bases. The junction had 10 bases not matched to a gene; V was cut back by 0 bases and J by 2 bases. Germline CDR1 and CDR2: SGHRS and YFSETQ. The CDR3 consists of 18 residues.

The rearrangement links TRBV5-5 to TRBJ2-1; TRBD2 matches 9 bases. This CDR3 comprises 13 residues. Unmatched junction bases numbered 10, after V lost 5 bases and J lost 13 bases. Germline assignment: CDR1 SGHKS and CDR2 YYEKEE (reference sequence). CDR3 sequence: CASRSASGADQFF. CDR3 bases: TGTGCCAGCAGGTCGGCTAGCGGGGCTGATCAGTTCTTC.

This clonotype was seen ten or more times. This rearrangement joins TRBV28 to TRBJ1-1; possibly TRBD1 for D (5 bases). This CDR3 is 14 amino acids long. Germline assignment: CDR1 MDHEN and CDR2 SYDVKM. Deletions cut 7 bases from V and 0 bases from J, with 12 bases between. The CDR3 sequence is CASIPGLMNTEAFF. The DNA for the CDR3 is TGTGCCAGCATACCGGGACTGATGAACACTGAAGCTTTCTTT.

The sample holds many counts of this clonotype. The CDR3 spells CASSSTGDGFNSPLHF. The DNA of the CDR3 is TGTGCCAGCAGTTCAACTGGGGACGGATTTAATTCACCCCTCCACTTT. V and J are TRBV28 and TRBJ1-6; possible D gene TRBD1, 5 bases. Between the trimmed V and J ends, which lost 4 bases and 6 bases, there was a span of 16 bases. CDR1 is MDHEN, CDR2 SYDVKM, per germline. The CDR3 runs 16 residues.

This clonotype was recorded at least ten times. The chain recombines TRBV5-1 with TRBJ2-7, with a tentative D call TRBD2 (6 bases). The CDR3 is made up of 18 amino acids. The germline V and J ends were trimmed by 0 bases and 2 bases, with 21 bases remaining between them. In germline, CDR1 is SGHRS, CDR2 YFSETQ. DNA for the CDR3: TGCGCCAGCAGCTTGGGACTGCGGGAATCGGTCCTCACCTACGAGCAGTACTTC. Protein sequence: CASSLGLRESVLTYEQYF.

There are many counts of this clonotype. This sequence joins TRBV12-3 or TRBV12-4 and TRBJ2-2, with unresolved D. V gave up 5 bases and J gave up 2 bases, with 9 bases separating them. CDR3 size: 14 residues. The CDR3 sequence: CASSPQRNTGELFF. The CDR3 coding sequence is TGTGCCAGCAGTCCCCAGCGAAACACCGGGGAGCTGTTTTTT.

This clonotype showed up many times. This chain joins TRBV29-1 and TRBJ1-1, with D possibly matching TRBD1 (6 bases). The CDR3 runs to 15 residues. Per germline, CDR1 SQVTM and CDR2 ANQGSEA. V dropped 4 bases and J dropped 4 bases, with 19 bases sitting between them. The CDR3 DNA is TGCAGCGTTGGGGGACACCCCAGGGAGGGCACTGAAGCTTTCTTT. As protein: CSVGGHPREGTEAFF.

This clonotype was seen a handful of times. This chain joins TRBV27 and TRBJ1-5; 8 bases are a match to TRBD1. The length of the CDR3 is 14 residues. Trimming at V came to 7 bases and at J to 2 bases, leaving 4 bases not matched to a gene. CDR1 and CDR2 from the germline V gene are MNHEY and SMNVEV (reference sequence). Here the CDR3 reads CASTDRAGNQPQHF. The DNA of the CDR3 is TGTGCCAGCACGGACAGGGCGGGCAATCAGCCCCAGCATTTT.

The CDR3, as DNA: TGTGCCAGCAGCTCGCCCTTCATCGGCGGTGAGCAGTTCTTC. As protein: CASSSPFIGGEQFF. The V gene is TRBV11-2, the J gene TRBJ2-1; D is undetermined. CDR3 length: 14 residues. Germline loops: CDR1 SGHAT, CDR2 FQNNGV. V lost 4 bases, J lost 9 bases, and 16 bases lay in between.

This clonotype was seen ten or more times. The rearrangement uses TRBV12-3 or TRBV12-4 and TRBJ2-5; 12 bases align to TRBD2. V lost 6 bases, J lost 3 bases, and 2 bases stayed unmatched. The CDR3 spans 14 residues. For the CDR3, the DNA is TGTGCCAGCAGGCTAGCGGGAGGGGAAGAGACCCAGTACTTC. Protein sequence: CASRLAGGEETQYF.

This clonotype was counted many times. The gene calls are TRBV7-9 and TRBJ1-4; a weak D match, TRBD1 (5 bases). The CDR3 has 16 amino acids. From germline, CDR1 is SEHNR and CDR2 FQNEAQ (reference sequence). Trimming stripped 5 bases from V and 6 bases from J, with 19 bases between. The CDR3 loop reads CASSPTPGLGHEKLFF. The CDR3 nucleotides are TGTGCCAGCAGCCCAACTCCGGGATTGGGACATGAAAAACTGTTTTTT.

This clonotype was counted at least ten times. The rearrangement joins TRBV28 to TRBJ2-7, with a tentative D call TRBD2 (6 bases). This CDR3 has 16 amino acids. CDR1 MDHEN and CDR2 SYDVKM come from the germline V gene. V lost 0 bases to trimming and J lost 3 bases, with 15 bases between them. The CDR3 sequence is CASSLWAQGLNYEQYF. The CDR3 region has the DNA TGTGCCAGCAGTTTATGGGCCCAGGGACTGAACTACGAGCAGTACTTC.

This clonotype was counted only a few times. V usage is TRBV7-9 and J usage is TRBJ2-1; perhaps TRBD1 as D (5 bases). Germline V gene sequence: CDR1 SEHNR, CDR2 FQNEAQ (reference sequence). The V end lost 2 bases, the J end lost 6 bases, and 8 bases lay between the germline ends. The CDR3 runs 13 residues. The CDR3 sequence: CASSLSQANEQFF. The CDR3 DNA sequence: TGTGCCAGCAGCTTATCACAGGCCAATGAGCAGTTCTTC.

Details on this clonotype: This could be a read error, since a much larger clone is one nucleotide away. No conserved phenylalanine or tryptophan is present at the end of the CDR3, so a read error is the likely explanation. The chain joins TRBV11-2 to TRBJ2-3; D gene ambiguous. Germline lookup yields CDR1 SGHAT and CDR2 FQNNGV. This CDR3 is built from 14 residues. The V end lost 3 bases, the J end lost 4 bases, and 11 bases lay between the germline ends. CDR3 sequence: CASSFLRGPDTQYL. CDR3 coding DNA: TGTGCCAGCAGCTTCTTGCGAGGTCCAGATACGCAGTATCTT.

This clonotype has at least ten counts. This rearrangement joins TRBV5-6 to TRBJ2-1, with D perhaps TRBD2 (5 bases). V lost 4 bases to trimming and J lost 8 bases, with 22 bases between them. The CDR3 runs 16 residues. Germline V gives CDR1 SGHDT, CDR2 YYEEEE. CDR3 nucleotide sequence: TGTGCCAGCAGCCCTGGAGCTAACGACTATGGGGATGAGCAGTTCTTC. Amino acid sequence: CASSPGANDYGDEQFF. Combining the CDR3 with reference TRBV5-6 and TRBJ2-1 gives the whole variable domain DAGVTQSPTHLIKTRGQQVTLRCSPKSGHDTVSWYQQALGQGPQFIFQYYEEEERQRGNFPDRFSGHQFPNYSSELNVNALLLGDSALYLCASSPGANDYGDEQFFGPGTRLTVL.

This clonotype has a count of ten or more. V gene TRBV6-5 combines with J gene TRBJ2-7; D remains unclear. CDR1 MNHEY and CDR2 SVGAGI come from the germline V gene. The V and J ends lost 2 bases and 4 bases respectively, with 6 bases between them. This CDR3 is 12 amino acids long. The CDR3 loop reads CASSYDGYEQYF. The CDR3 DNA reads as TGTGCCAGCAGTTACGATGGATACGAGCAGTACTTC.

This clonotype was seen many times. The chain carries TRBV20-1 and TRBJ2-7; 8 bases align to TRBD2. The CDR3 is 19 amino acids. Losses at the gene ends were 1 base for V and 2 bases for J; bases not matched to a gene: 19. Germline V gives CDR1 DFQATT, CDR2 SNEGSKA (reference sequence). CDR3 coding DNA: TGCAGTGCTAGAGGCTTGAGCGGGAGAAAATTTAGTACCCCCTACGAGCAGTACTTC. This sequence encodes CSARGLSGRKFSTPYEQYF.

The chain employs TRBV20-1 and TRBJ2-2; D remains ambiguous. The germline gives CDR1 DFQATT, CDR2 SNEGSKA (reference sequence). The ends were cut back, 0 bases at V and 5 bases at J, with 4 bases in the middle. The CDR3 spans 12 residues. CDR3 region: CSARDRTGELFF. In DNA form, the CDR3 reads TGCAGTGCTAGAGACCGAACCGGGGAGCTGTTTTTT.

This clonotype was seen many times. The chain is built from TRBV20-1 and TRBJ2-1; unclear D gene. The germline V gene encodes CDR1 DFQATT and CDR2 SNEGSKA (reference sequence). V was shortened by 5 bases and J by 2 bases, with 13 bases between the two germline ends. CDR3 length: 14 amino acids. The DNA for the CDR3 is TGCAGTGCTTATATCCCCCCTGCCTACAATGAGCAGTTCTTC. It specifies CSAYIPPAYNEQFF.

The genes are TRBV5-1 and TRBJ2-3, with D possibly TRBD1 on 6 matching bases. The CDR3 covers 14 residues. The germline gives CDR1 SGHRS, CDR2 YFSETQ. The V and J ends lost 4 bases and 4 bases respectively, with 13 bases between them. In nucleotides, the CDR3 is TGCGCCAGCAGCGTCACAGGGAACGCAGATACGCAGTATTTT. Protein sequence: CASSVTGNADTQYF.

The gene calls are TRBV7-3 and TRBJ1-1, with 7 bases matching TRBD1. CDR1 and CDR2 from the germline V gene are SGHTA and FQGTGA. The V and J ends lost 5 bases and 7 bases, in that order; junction bases with no gene match: 7. The CDR3 is made up of 13 amino acids. The CDR3 loop is CASSIAGGVEAFF. The CDR3 DNA reads as TGTGCCAGCAGCATAGCAGGGGGGGTTGAAGCTTTCTTT.